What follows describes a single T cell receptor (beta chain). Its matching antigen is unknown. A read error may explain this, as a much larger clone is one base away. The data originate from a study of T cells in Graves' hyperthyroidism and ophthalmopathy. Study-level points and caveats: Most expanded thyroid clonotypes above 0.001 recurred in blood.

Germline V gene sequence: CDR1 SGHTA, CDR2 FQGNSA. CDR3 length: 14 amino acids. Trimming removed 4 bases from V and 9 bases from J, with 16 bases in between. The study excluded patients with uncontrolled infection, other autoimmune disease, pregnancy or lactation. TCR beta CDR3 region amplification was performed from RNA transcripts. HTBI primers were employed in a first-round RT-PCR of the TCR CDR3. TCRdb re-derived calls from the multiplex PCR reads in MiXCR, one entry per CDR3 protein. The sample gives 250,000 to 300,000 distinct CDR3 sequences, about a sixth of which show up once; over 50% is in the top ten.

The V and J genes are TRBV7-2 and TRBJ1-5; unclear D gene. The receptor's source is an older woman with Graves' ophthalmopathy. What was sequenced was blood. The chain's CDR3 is CASSSGKGDRPQHF. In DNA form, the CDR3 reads TGTGCCAGCAGCTCCGGGAAGGGTGATCGGCCCCAGCATTTT.